This is a list of T cell receptor beta chains from one sample in a study of cytomegalovirus exposure and HLA in healthy donors. Clones were sequenced by immunoSEQ multiplex PCR, and TCRdb holds only the in-frame ones, with some missing. The table shows about 190,000 clones, with 80% to 90% occurring only once. Sequences were obtained from PBMCs. Every receptor here comes from a man aged 25-45 years in good health and CMV-seronegative. CDR3s include the opening cysteine and the closing phenylalanine or tryptophan. The D gene is left open where the match is weak. A clone size is listed for some rows: how often the clone was seen (once, few, many), or a class if it is expanded.

d_call: TRBD1; cdr3_length: 17; clone_size: -; v_call: TRBV2; j_call: TRBJ1-4; cdr3_aa: CASSPGQGAGFREKLFF; cdr3_nt: TGTGCCAGCAGCCCTGGACAGGGGGCGGGCTTTAGGGAAAAACTGTTTTTT
d_call: -; cdr3_length: 15; clone_size: -; v_call: TRBV7-9; j_call: TRBJ2-5; cdr3_aa: CSSSPRFGTLQTQYF; cdr3_nt: TGTTCCAGCAGCCCCCGCTTTGGGACTTTACAGACCCAGTACTTC
d_call: -; cdr3_length: 13; clone_size: few; v_call: TRBV27; j_call: TRBJ1-1; cdr3_aa: CASSLSGTQNAFF; cdr3_nt: TGTGCCAGCAGTTTAAGCGGGACCCAAAACGCTTTCTTT
d_call: TRBD1; cdr3_length: 15; clone_size: -; v_call: TRBV5-1; j_call: TRBJ1-5; cdr3_aa: CASSLIPGGVEPQHF; cdr3_nt: TGCGCCAGCAGCTTAATCCCAGGGGGCGTGGAGCCCCAGCATTTT
d_call: TRBD2; cdr3_length: 11; clone_size: few; v_call: TRBV20-1; j_call: TRBJ2-7; cdr3_aa: CSALSSGEQYF; cdr3_nt: TGCAGTGCCCTTTCTAGCGGCGAGCAGTACTTC
d_call: -; cdr3_length: 11; clone_size: -; v_call: TRBV20-1; j_call: TRBJ1-1; cdr3_aa: CSASGNTEAFF; cdr3_nt: TGCAGTGCGTCAGGGAACACTGAAGCTTTCTTT
d_call: -; cdr3_length: 12; clone_size: -; v_call: TRBV29-1; j_call: TRBJ2-5; cdr3_aa: CSVELTKETQYF; cdr3_nt: TGCAGCGTTGAGCTAACTAAAGAGACCCAGTACTTC
d_call: TRBD1; cdr3_length: 14; clone_size: -; v_call: TRBV7-2; j_call: TRBJ1-2; cdr3_aa: CASSPGTGANGYTF; cdr3_nt: TGTGCCAGCAGCCCGGGGACAGGGGCGAATGGCTACACCTTC
d_call: -; cdr3_length: 16; clone_size: -; v_call: TRBV7-8; j_call: TRBJ1-3; cdr3_aa: CASSFLEGRSGNTIYF; cdr3_nt: TGTGCCAGCAGCTTCCTGGAGGGCCGCTCTGGAAACACCATATATTTT
d_call: -; cdr3_length: 12; clone_size: -; v_call: TRBV28; j_call: TRBJ1-5; cdr3_aa: CASSLLGEPQHF; cdr3_nt: TGTGCCAGCAGTTTATTAGGGGAGCCCCAGCATTTT
d_call: TRBD2; cdr3_length: 15; clone_size: few; v_call: TRBV6-5; j_call: TRBJ2-7; cdr3_aa: CASSYSSGSSYEQYF; cdr3_nt: TGTGCCAGCAGTTACTCTAGCGGGAGCTCCTACGAGCAGTACTTC
d_call: TRBD2; cdr3_length: 17; clone_size: -; v_call: TRBV5-1; j_call: TRBJ2-4; cdr3_aa: CASRQLAGGGVRNIQYF; cdr3_nt: TGCGCCAGCCGACAACTAGCGGGGGGAGGTGTTCGAAACATTCAGTACTTC
d_call: -; cdr3_length: 11; clone_size: -; v_call: TRBV28; j_call: TRBJ1-1; cdr3_aa: CASRRVTEAFF; cdr3_nt: TGTGCCAGCAGGAGGGTCACTGAAGCTTTCTTT
d_call: -; cdr3_length: 15; clone_size: -; v_call: TRBV5-4; j_call: TRBJ2-5; cdr3_aa: CASSLYQGRRETQYF; cdr3_nt: TGTGCCAGCAGCTTATACCAGGGGCGTAGGGAGACCCAGTACTTC
d_call: -; cdr3_length: 16; clone_size: -; v_call: TRBV7-9; j_call: TRBJ2-1; cdr3_aa: CASSLQGRGENNEQFF; cdr3_nt: TGTGCCAGCAGCCTACAAGGCCGGGGAGAAAACAATGAGCAGTTCTTC
d_call: TRBD1; cdr3_length: 15; clone_size: -; v_call: TRBV28; j_call: TRBJ2-7; cdr3_aa: CASSFRGGVSYEQYF; cdr3_nt: TGTGCCAGCAGTTTCCGAGGGGGCGTCTCCTACGAGCAGTACTTC
d_call: TRBD2; cdr3_length: 18; clone_size: -; v_call: TRBV28; j_call: TRBJ2-3; cdr3_aa: CASSTLLLAGGHTDTQYF; cdr3_nt: TGTGCCAGCAGTACCCTTCTATTAGCGGGAGGCCACACAGATACGCAGTATTTT
d_call: -; cdr3_length: 14; clone_size: -; v_call: TRBV5-1; j_call: TRBJ1-6; cdr3_aa: CASTLEPYNSPLHF; cdr3_nt: TGCGCCAGCACCCTCGAGCCCTATAATTCACCCCTCCACTTT
d_call: TRBD2; cdr3_length: 16; clone_size: once; v_call: TRBV9; j_call: TRBJ2-7; cdr3_aa: CASSASGSGRGNEQYF; cdr3_nt: TGTGCCAGCAGCGCCTCCGGTAGCGGGAGGGGGAACGAGCAGTACTTC
d_call: TRBD1; cdr3_length: 18; clone_size: -; v_call: TRBV7-6; j_call: TRBJ2-2; cdr3_aa: CASSLLQGESGSTGELFF; cdr3_nt: TGTGCCAGCAGCTTATTGCAGGGGGAATCGGGAAGTACCGGGGAGCTGTTTTTT
d_call: TRBD2; cdr3_length: 15; clone_size: once; v_call: TRBV5-4; j_call: TRBJ2-5; cdr3_aa: CASSLAGSGGETQYF; cdr3_nt: TGTGCCAGCAGCTTGGCCGGGAGCGGGGGGGAGACCCAGTACTTC
d_call: TRBD1; cdr3_length: 16; clone_size: -; v_call: TRBV4-3; j_call: TRBJ1-1; cdr3_aa: CASSQEGRGFNTEAFF; cdr3_nt: TGCGCCAGCAGCCAAGAGGGCAGGGGGTTTAACACTGAAGCTTTCTTT
d_call: -; cdr3_length: 14; clone_size: -; v_call: TRBV6-1; j_call: TRBJ1-1; cdr3_aa: CASSEKGLNTEAFF; cdr3_nt: TGTGCCAGCAGTGAAAAGGGGCTGAACACTGAAGCTTTCTTT
d_call: -; cdr3_length: 11; clone_size: -; v_call: TRBV5-1; j_call: TRBJ1-5; cdr3_aa: CASTSGSPQHF; cdr3_nt: TGCGCCAGCACCTCGGGGAGCCCCCAGCATTTT
d_call: TRBD2; cdr3_length: 16; clone_size: -; v_call: TRBV7-2; j_call: TRBJ2-1; cdr3_aa: CASSLAAGGGNNEQFF; cdr3_nt: TGTGCCAGCAGCTTAGCAGCGGGAGGGGGCAACAATGAGCAGTTCTTC
d_call: -; cdr3_length: 18; clone_size: -; v_call: TRBV10-1; j_call: TRBJ1-2; cdr3_aa: CASSDGRAGDFSWSGYTF; cdr3_nt: TGCGCCAGCAGTGATGGGAGGGCTGGGGACTTCTCTTGGTCTGGCTACACCTTC
d_call: -; cdr3_length: 13; clone_size: once; v_call: TRBV6-5; j_call: TRBJ1-2; cdr3_aa: CASSKDSLYGYTF; cdr3_nt: TGTGCCAGCAGCAAGGACAGTCTATATGGCTACACCTTC
d_call: TRBD2; cdr3_length: 15; clone_size: -; v_call: TRBV7-9; j_call: TRBJ2-1; cdr3_aa: CASSPRGGYPHEQFF; cdr3_nt: TGTGCCAGCAGCCCACGGGGGGGCTACCCCCATGAGCAGTTCTTC
d_call: -; cdr3_length: 12; clone_size: once; v_call: TRBV2; j_call: TRBJ1-1; cdr3_aa: CASKRHGSEAFF; cdr3_nt: TGTGCCAGCAAGAGGCATGGCAGTGAAGCTTTCTTT
d_call: -; cdr3_length: 15; clone_size: -; v_call: TRBV4-3; j_call: TRBJ1-2; cdr3_aa: CASSQVPTVNYGYTF; cdr3_nt: TGCGCCAGCAGCCAAGTCCCGACAGTTAACTATGGCTACACCTTC
d_call: -; cdr3_length: 11; clone_size: -; v_call: TRBV25-1; j_call: TRBJ2-1; cdr3_aa: CASSVSNEQFF; cdr3_nt: TGTGCCAGCAGTGTTAGTAATGAGCAGTTCTTC
d_call: -; cdr3_length: 13; clone_size: -; v_call: TRBV10-3; j_call: TRBJ1-1; cdr3_aa: CAIGGEMNTEAFF; cdr3_nt: TGTGCCATCGGAGGGGAAATGAACACTGAAGCTTTCTTT
d_call: -; cdr3_length: 14; clone_size: few; v_call: TRBV28; j_call: TRBJ2-5; cdr3_aa: CASSLFTGLKTQYF; cdr3_nt: TGTGCCAGCAGTTTATTTACAGGTCTAAAGACCCAGTACTTC
d_call: TRBD1; cdr3_length: 16; clone_size: once; v_call: TRBV13; j_call: TRBJ1-2; cdr3_aa: CASSLQQGAAIYGYTF; cdr3_nt: TGTGCCAGCAGCTTACAACAGGGGGCAGCGATCTATGGCTACACCTTC
d_call: -; cdr3_length: 12; clone_size: once; v_call: TRBV29-1; j_call: TRBJ2-5; cdr3_aa: CSVRPSQETQYF; cdr3_nt: TGCAGCGTTCGTCCCTCCCAAGAGACCCAGTACTTC
d_call: -; cdr3_length: 17; clone_size: -; v_call: TRBV5-4; j_call: TRBJ1-1; cdr3_aa: CASSLGSGNGFATEAFF; cdr3_nt: TGTGCCAGCAGCTTGGGGTCAGGGAATGGGTTCGCCACTGAAGCTTTCTTT
d_call: -; cdr3_length: 18; clone_size: -; v_call: TRBV21-1; j_call: TRBJ1-5; cdr3_aa: CASNPGSMGRSGNQPQHF; cdr3_nt: TGTGCCAGCAACCCGGGGTCGATGGGCCGATCCGGCAATCAGCCCCAGCATTTT
d_call: -; cdr3_length: 17; clone_size: -; v_call: TRBV10-1; j_call: TRBJ1-1; cdr3_aa: CASSESFVISRDTEAFF; cdr3_nt: TGCGCCAGCAGTGAGTCCTTCGTGATATCTCGAGACACTGAAGCTTTCTTT
d_call: TRBD1; cdr3_length: 14; clone_size: once; v_call: TRBV28; j_call: TRBJ2-7; cdr3_aa: CASSPGTANYEQYF; cdr3_nt: TGTGCCAGCAGTCCCGGGACAGCAAACTACGAGCAGTACTTC
d_call: -; cdr3_length: 14; clone_size: few; v_call: TRBV5-1; j_call: TRBJ2-1; cdr3_aa: CASRTQGTYNEQFF; cdr3_nt: TGCGCCAGCAGGACTCAGGGAACCTACAATGAGCAGTTCTTC
d_call: TRBD2; cdr3_length: 14; clone_size: -; v_call: TRBV5-1; j_call: TRBJ2-1; cdr3_aa: CASREAGGYNEQFF; cdr3_nt: TGCGCCAGCAGGGAAGCGGGAGGGTACAATGAGCAGTTCTTC
d_call: -; cdr3_length: 13; clone_size: -; v_call: TRBV5-1; j_call: TRBJ2-7; cdr3_aa: CASSYPGAYEQYF; cdr3_nt: TGCGCCAGCAGCTATCCGGGGGCCTACGAGCAGTACTTC
d_call: -; cdr3_length: 13; clone_size: few; v_call: TRBV7-9; j_call: TRBJ2-7; cdr3_aa: CASMRGSSYEQYF; cdr3_nt: TGTGCCAGCATGAGAGGGTCCTCCTACGAGCAGTACTTC
d_call: -; cdr3_length: 13; clone_size: -; v_call: TRBV28; j_call: TRBJ2-5; cdr3_aa: CATRGREWETQYF; cdr3_nt: TGTGCCACCAGGGGTAGGGAGTGGGAGACCCAGTACTTC
d_call: -; cdr3_length: 19; clone_size: -; v_call: TRBV27; j_call: TRBJ2-7; cdr3_aa: CASSSPPVNLALLFYEQYF; cdr3_nt: TGTGCCAGCAGTTCTCCCCCTGTGAATCTAGCGCTCCTATTCTACGAGCAGTACTTC
d_call: TRBD1; cdr3_length: 15; clone_size: -; v_call: TRBV5-1; j_call: TRBJ1-2; cdr3_aa: CASSSGTGFNYGYTF; cdr3_nt: TGCGCCAGCAGCTCCGGGACAGGGTTCAACTATGGCTACACCTTC
d_call: -; cdr3_length: 13; clone_size: -; v_call: TRBV27; j_call: TRBJ2-7; cdr3_aa: CASSLRGAREQYF; cdr3_nt: TGTGCCAGCAGTCTACGGGGGGCGCGGGAGCAGTACTTC
d_call: -; cdr3_length: 15; clone_size: once; v_call: TRBV7-2; j_call: TRBJ2-5; cdr3_aa: CASSSGGASEETQYF; cdr3_nt: TGTGCCAGCAGCTCTGGCGGGGCGTCGGAGGAGACCCAGTACTTC
d_call: TRBD2; cdr3_length: 15; clone_size: -; v_call: TRBV10-1; j_call: TRBJ2-1; cdr3_aa: CASSVSSGTYNEQFF; cdr3_nt: TGCGCCAGCAGTGTATCTAGCGGGACTTACAATGAGCAGTTCTTC
d_call: TRBD2; cdr3_length: 16; clone_size: -; v_call: TRBV18; j_call: TRBJ2-5; cdr3_aa: CASSPSSGGAMETQYF; cdr3_nt: TGTGCCAGCTCACCGTCTAGCGGGGGGGCGATGGAGACCCAGTACTTC
d_call: -; cdr3_length: 12; clone_size: -; v_call: TRBV2; j_call: TRBJ2-2; cdr3_aa: CASSEDSGELFF; cdr3_nt: TGTGCCAGCAGTGAAGACTCCGGGGAGCTGTTTTTT
d_call: TRBD2; cdr3_length: 18; clone_size: -; v_call: TRBV5-1; j_call: TRBJ2-1; cdr3_aa: CASSPGLGLAGVKNEQFF; cdr3_nt: TGCGCCAGCAGCCCTGGCCTAGGACTAGCGGGAGTAAAAAATGAGCAGTTCTTC
d_call: TRBD1; cdr3_length: 14; clone_size: -; v_call: TRBV5-1; j_call: TRBJ2-7; cdr3_aa: CASNYMTGAVEQYF; cdr3_nt: TGCGCCAGCAACTACATGACAGGGGCGGTCGAGCAGTACTTC
d_call: -; cdr3_length: 14; clone_size: few; v_call: TRBV30; j_call: TRBJ2-5; cdr3_aa: CAWSVGVAEETQYF; cdr3_nt: TGTGCCTGGAGTGTAGGGGTAGCGGAAGAGACCCAGTACTTC
d_call: TRBD1; cdr3_length: 14; clone_size: -; v_call: TRBV27; j_call: TRBJ2-1; cdr3_aa: CASSRTGGRNEQFF; cdr3_nt: TGTGCCAGCAGTAGGACAGGGGGCCGGAATGAGCAGTTCTTC
d_call: TRBD2; cdr3_length: 17; clone_size: -; v_call: TRBV7-9; j_call: TRBJ2-7; cdr3_aa: CSSSRHGSAGSSYEQYF; cdr3_nt: TGTTCCAGCAGCCGCCACGGGTCAGCGGGGTCCTCCTACGAGCAGTACTTC
d_call: TRBD1; cdr3_length: 16; clone_size: -; v_call: TRBV9; j_call: TRBJ2-4; cdr3_aa: CASSAGQGASKNIQYF; cdr3_nt: TGTGCCAGCAGCGCAGGACAGGGGGCGTCCAAAAACATTCAGTACTTC
d_call: -; cdr3_length: 12; clone_size: once; v_call: TRBV2; j_call: TRBJ1-2; cdr3_aa: CASKGVGHGYTF; cdr3_nt: TGTGCCAGCAAGGGGGTAGGACATGGCTACACCTTC
d_call: -; cdr3_length: 14; clone_size: -; v_call: TRBV2; j_call: TRBJ1-1; cdr3_aa: CASRPQAGVAEAFF; cdr3_nt: TGTGCCAGCAGACCGCAAGCTGGTGTGGCTGAAGCTTTCTTT